This T cell receptor beta chain came from a study of blood T cells in healthy people across ages. Study results and caveats: Researchers report that TCR beta diversity correlated strongly with naive T cell percentage.

In the case of this clonotype: What it binds is unknown.

Next came a second PCR, run for about 6 to 11 cycles, which used a sample-barcoded 5' primer along with a J-beta primer mix. MiXCR, run by TCRdb on the 5' RACE reads, gives a single entry per CDR3 protein. This table holds about 570,000 distinct CDR3 sequences, roughly a quarter found once. The germline CDR1 and CDR2 sequences are SGDLS and YYNGEE. V was clipped by 3 bases and J by 0 bases, with 8 bases between them. The CDR3 length is 14 residues. The clonotype comes from a woman in her 70s in good health. The chain joins TRBV9 to TRBJ2-3, with D possibly being TRBD2 (5 bases). Sequenced material: blood. In nucleotides, the CDR3 is TGTGCCAGCAGCGGTAGAGGGAGCACAGATACGCAGTATTTT. Its translation: CASSGRGSTDTQYF.